This T cell receptor (beta chain) was captured by sequencing in a study of T-cell reconstitution after alpha-beta-depleted transplantation in children. This sample's TCRbeta library carried unique molecular identifier barcodes. In TCRdb, the PCR reads were re-called with MiXCR into one record per CDR3 protein. This sample has roughly 350,000 distinct CDR3 sequences, with about a sixth found just once. CDR1 MDHEN and CDR2 SYDVKM come from the germline V gene. CDR3 length: 16 amino acids. Germline trimming cut 4 bases from V and 0 bases from J; bases unmatched to any gene: 6. The receptor's source is a male patient between 2 and 15 years old who had a stem cell transplant for acute lymphoblastic leukemia, so the T cells may come from the graft donor. The rearrangement uses TRBV28 and TRBJ2-7; 10 nucleotides agree with TRBD2. The sample here was PBMCs, mostly from graft donor cells, taken 360 days after TCRalphabeta/CD19-depleted stem cell transplant. The CDR3 nucleotides read TGTGCCAGCAGTTCGATCTCTAGCGGGAGCTCCTACGAGCAGTACTTC. Protein: CASSSISSGSSYEQYF.